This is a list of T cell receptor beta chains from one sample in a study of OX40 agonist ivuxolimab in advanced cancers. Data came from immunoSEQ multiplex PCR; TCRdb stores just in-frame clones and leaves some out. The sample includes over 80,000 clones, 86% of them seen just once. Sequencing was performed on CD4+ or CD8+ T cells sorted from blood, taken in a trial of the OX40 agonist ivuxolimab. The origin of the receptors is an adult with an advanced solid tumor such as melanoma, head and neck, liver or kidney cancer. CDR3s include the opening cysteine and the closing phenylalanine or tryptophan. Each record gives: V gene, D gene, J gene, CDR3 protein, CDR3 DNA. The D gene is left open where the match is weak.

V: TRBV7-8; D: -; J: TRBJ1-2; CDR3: CASSLKTVGGGYGYTF; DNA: TGTGCCAGCAGCTTAAAGACAGTAGGAGGGGGATATGGCTACACCTTC
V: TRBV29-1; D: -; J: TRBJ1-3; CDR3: CSVGGGVSGNTIYF; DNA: TGCAGCGTTGGGGGGGGAGTCTCTGGAAACACCATATATTTT
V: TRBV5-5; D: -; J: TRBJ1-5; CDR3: CASSFTGLRNQPQHF; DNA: TGTGCCAGCAGCTTCACAGGGCTACGCAATCAGCCCCAGCATTTT
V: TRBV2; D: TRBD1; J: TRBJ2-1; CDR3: CASLRQGARNEQFF; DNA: TGTGCCAGTCTGAGACAGGGGGCTCGGAATGAGCAGTTCTTC
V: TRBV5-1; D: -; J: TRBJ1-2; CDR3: CASSFQTSNYGYTF; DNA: TGCGCCAGCAGCTTCCAGACCTCTAACTATGGCTACACCTTC
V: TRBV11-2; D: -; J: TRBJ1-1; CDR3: CASSVSSSKAFF; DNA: TGTGCCAGCAGCGTCAGCTCGTCGAAGGCTTTCTTT
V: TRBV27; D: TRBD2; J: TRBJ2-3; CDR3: CASSLWSGTSTDTQYF; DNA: TGTGCCAGCAGTTTATGGAGCGGGACTAGCACAGATACGCAGTATTTT
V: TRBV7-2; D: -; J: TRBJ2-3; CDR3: CASTWAGAMDTQYF; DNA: TGTGCCAGCACCTGGGCAGGGGCAATGGATACGCAGTATTTT
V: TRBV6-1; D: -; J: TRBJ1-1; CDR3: CASSDSSIGETEAFF; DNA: TGTGCCAGCAGTGACTCCTCTATAGGGGAGACTGAAGCTTTCTTT
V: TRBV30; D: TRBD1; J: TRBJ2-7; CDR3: CAWGGTGGPHEQYF; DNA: TGTGCCTGGGGGGGGACAGGGGGACCCCACGAGCAGTACTTC
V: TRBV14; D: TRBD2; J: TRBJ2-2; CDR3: CASSQRTSFTSELFF; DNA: TGTGCCAGCAGCCAGCGGACTAGCTTTACGTCGGAGCTGTTTTTT
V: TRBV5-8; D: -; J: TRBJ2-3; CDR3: CASSPRANTQYF; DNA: TGTGCCAGCAGCCCCAGGGCGAATACGCAGTATTTT
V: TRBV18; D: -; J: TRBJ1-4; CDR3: CASSPFEGLSEKLFF; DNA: TGTGCCAGCTCACCCTTTGAAGGGCTGAGTGAAAAACTGTTTTTT
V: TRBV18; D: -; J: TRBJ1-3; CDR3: CASSRGTGLSSGNTIYF; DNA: TGTGCCAGCTCACGCGGCACCGGACTCAGCTCTGGAAACACCATATATTTT
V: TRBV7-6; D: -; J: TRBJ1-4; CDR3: CASTPWRGTTNEKLFF; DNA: TGTGCCAGCACCCCCTGGAGGGGGACAACTAATGAAAAACTGTTTTTT